Ten or more counts support the clone carrying this TCR beta chain. The antigen is unknown. The CDR3 loop spans 14 amino acids. V lost 3 bases and J 6 bases, leaving 12 bases between the germline ends. The germline CDR1 and CDR2 sequences are KGHSH and LQKENI. The sample comes from a study of early T cells in non-severe SARS-CoV-2 infection. Study results and caveats: CD4 and private specificities were missed by VDJdb matching, which favored anti-spike CD8 responses.

TCRdb independently ran MiXCR on the 5' RACE reads; one entry per CDR3 protein. This table has around 50,000 distinct CDR3 sequences, roughly 9.2% appearing once. The chain links TRBV18 to TRBJ2-1; possibly TRBD1 or TRBD2 for D (5 bases each). This TCR came from an adult who was a healthcare worker with PCR-confirmed SARS-CoV-2 infection or an uninfected control (not recorded which). Sequenced input: whole blood. CDR3 residues: CASSPQGGTNEQFF. CDR3 bases: TGTGCCAGCTCACCCCAGGGTGGGACCAATGAGCAGTTCTTC.